Only a few counts were recorded for the clone carrying this T cell receptor (beta chain). The antigen is undetermined. This CDR3 region has 16 residues. The ends were cut back, 0 bases at V and 5 bases at J, with 16 bases in the middle. Germline CDR1 reads SGHTA; CDR2 reads FQGTGA. The sample comes from a study of blood T cells in healthy people across ages. Then a second PCR, running about 6 to 11 cycles, was carried out with a sample-barcoded 5' primer and a J-beta primer mix. Using its own MiXCR run on the 5' RACE reads, TCRdb lists one record per CDR3 protein. The sample has about 1,800,000 distinct CDR3 sequences, about 28% seen once. Study observations and caveats: Conclusively comparing naive with antigen-experienced cells was impossible with unsorted PBMCs.

The chain combines TRBV7-3 with TRBJ2-5, with D perhaps TRBD1 (5 bases). The source material was blood. The sequence was obtained from a woman aged 30 to 39 in good health. CDR3 protein: CASSLTGRVGAETQYF. The CDR3 DNA reads TGTGCCAGCAGCTTAACTGGCAGGGTAGGGGCGGAGACCCAGTACTTC.